Listed below are T cell receptor beta chains from one sample, sequenced in a study of T cell repertoires in cytomegalovirus infection. TCRdb redid the calling of the reads with MiXCR, one entry per CDR3 protein. The table records 900,000 to 950,000 distinct CDR3 sequences, approximately 31% of them present only once. Antigen specificity for these receptors is unknown. The input for sequencing was cultured CD8+ T cells from PBMCs, taken from culture after CMV antigen stimulation. These receptors were collected from a human donor in good health (CMV status not recorded). Some clones in this sample may be carry-over from other donors' samples. Each CDR3 is given with its conserved first and last residue. Each record gives: clone size, J gene, V gene, D gene, CDR3 DNA, CDR3 protein. D genes are given only for firm matches. Clone size is given for some rows only: seen once, a few or many times, or a class if the clone is expanded.

clone_size: few; j_call: TRBJ2-3; v_call: TRBV25-1; d_call: .; cdr3_nt: TGTGCCAGCAGTGCCAGACAGAGAGATACGCAGTATTTT; cdr3_aa: CASSARQRDTQYF
clone_size: .; j_call: TRBJ2-7; v_call: TRBV19; d_call: TRBD2; cdr3_nt: TGTGCCAGTAGTACTACTAGCGGGGACGAGCAGTACTTC; cdr3_aa: CASSTTSGDEQYF
clone_size: .; j_call: TRBJ2-1; v_call: TRBV10-3; d_call: .; cdr3_nt: TGTGCCATCAGTGAGTTGACAGCACATCCCTCCTACAATGAGCAGTTCTTC; cdr3_aa: CAISELTAHPSYNEQFF
clone_size: few; j_call: TRBJ1-1; v_call: TRBV27; d_call: .; cdr3_nt: TGTGCCAGCAGTTGGAGCAGGGGCACTGAAGCTTTCTTT; cdr3_aa: CASSWSRGTEAFF
clone_size: once; j_call: TRBJ1-2; v_call: TRBV29-1; d_call: .; cdr3_nt: TGCAGCGTTGAGATACGGGGATCGGACTATGGCTACACCTTC; cdr3_aa: CSVEIRGSDYGYTF
clone_size: many; j_call: TRBJ1-2; v_call: TRBV7-2; d_call: .; cdr3_nt: TGTGCCAGCAGCAGTAACAGGGATCCAGGCGGCTACACCTTC; cdr3_aa: CASSSNRDPGGYTF
clone_size: .; j_call: TRBJ2-5; v_call: TRBV28; d_call: .; cdr3_nt: TGTGCCAGCAGTTTTTTGTTAGAGACGACCCAGTACTTC; cdr3_aa: CASSFLLETTQYF
clone_size: .; j_call: TRBJ2-1; v_call: TRBV27; d_call: .; cdr3_nt: TGTGCCAACAGTTTATCGATGACACTTAGCAATGAGCAGTTCTTC; cdr3_aa: CANSLSMTLSNEQFF
clone_size: .; j_call: TRBJ2-1; v_call: TRBV6-2/TRBV6-3; d_call: TRBD2; cdr3_nt: TGTGCCAGCACCTTAGCGGGGGGCATCCACAATGAGCAGTTCTTC; cdr3_aa: CASTLAGGIHNEQFF
clone_size: few; j_call: TRBJ1-1; v_call: TRBV7-2; d_call: .; cdr3_nt: TGTGCCAGCAGCCCGCCAGGGCCACCGGGACTGATGAACACTGAAGCTTTCTTT; cdr3_aa: CASSPPGPPGLMNTEAFF
clone_size: many; j_call: TRBJ1-1; v_call: TRBV12-3/TRBV12-4; d_call: .; cdr3_nt: TGTGCCAGCACCTCAATAGGGAACACTGAAGCTTTCTTT; cdr3_aa: CASTSIGNTEAFF
clone_size: .; j_call: TRBJ2-7; v_call: TRBV4-1; d_call: TRBD1; cdr3_nt: TGCGCCAGCAGCCAAGATGGAACAGGGGGCAGCTACGAGCAGTACTTC; cdr3_aa: CASSQDGTGGSYEQYF
clone_size: .; j_call: TRBJ1-6; v_call: TRBV6-2/TRBV6-3; d_call: .; cdr3_nt: TGTGCCAGCAGTTACGGGGTTTATAATTCACCCCTCCACTTT; cdr3_aa: CASSYGVYNSPLHF
clone_size: few; j_call: TRBJ2-1; v_call: TRBV20-1; d_call: .; cdr3_nt: TGCAGTGCTAGTGGGCAGAGCTCCTACAATGAGCAGTTCTTC; cdr3_aa: CSASGQSSYNEQFF
clone_size: .; j_call: TRBJ2-7; v_call: TRBV27; d_call: .; cdr3_nt: TGTGCCAGCAGTTTGCCCGGGACTTGTTACGAGCAGTACTTC; cdr3_aa: CASSLPGTCYEQYF
clone_size: .; j_call: TRBJ2-2; v_call: TRBV10-3; d_call: .; cdr3_nt: TGTGCCATCACCCTGACACCGACCGTTAACACCGGGGAGCTGTTTTTT; cdr3_aa: CAITLTPTVNTGELFF
clone_size: few; j_call: TRBJ1-1; v_call: TRBV5-6; d_call: .; cdr3_nt: TGTGCCAGCAGCTCGCACGAGGGGGACACTGAAGCTTTCTTT; cdr3_aa: CASSSHEGDTEAFF
clone_size: few; j_call: TRBJ2-2; v_call: TRBV4-1; d_call: .; cdr3_nt: TGCGCCAGCAGTCGCCCGTATTCGAACACCGGGGAGCTGTTTTTT; cdr3_aa: CASSRPYSNTGELFF
clone_size: medium-sized; j_call: TRBJ2-1; v_call: TRBV7-2; d_call: .; cdr3_nt: TGTGCCAGCAGCTCGAGGGGTAACTCGTACAATGAGCAGTTCTTC; cdr3_aa: CASSSRGNSYNEQFF
clone_size: many; j_call: TRBJ2-3; v_call: TRBV7-9; d_call: .; cdr3_nt: TGTGCCAGCAGCTGGGGCCTTACAGATACGCAGTATTTT; cdr3_aa: CASSWGLTDTQYF
clone_size: few; j_call: TRBJ1-2; v_call: TRBV4-1; d_call: .; cdr3_nt: TGCGCCAGCAGCCAAGAAGGAGTCGCTGGGGTCTATGGCTACACCTTC; cdr3_aa: CASSQEGVAGVYGYTF
clone_size: many; j_call: TRBJ2-1; v_call: TRBV7-3; d_call: .; cdr3_nt: TGTGCCAGCAGCTTAACGTTCTCAGAGAGCTCCTACAATGAGCAGTTCTTC; cdr3_aa: CASSLTFSESSYNEQFF
clone_size: few; j_call: TRBJ2-1; v_call: TRBV12-3/TRBV12-4; d_call: TRBD2; cdr3_nt: TGTGCCAGCAGCAATCTAGCGGGGTCCTTTAATGAGCAGTTCTTC; cdr3_aa: CASSNLAGSFNEQFF
clone_size: few; j_call: TRBJ2-4; v_call: TRBV10-3; d_call: .; cdr3_nt: TGTGCCATCAGTGAGGAGAACAGAGCCAAAAACATTCAGTACTTC; cdr3_aa: CAISEENRAKNIQYF
clone_size: .; j_call: TRBJ2-5; v_call: TRBV12-3/TRBV12-4; d_call: TRBD2; cdr3_nt: TGTGCCAGCAACCAAGCGGGGGGGTACCAAGAGACCCAGTACTTC; cdr3_aa: CASNQAGGYQETQYF
clone_size: many; j_call: TRBJ2-2; v_call: TRBV6-2/TRBV6-3; d_call: .; cdr3_nt: TGTGCCAGCAGTCGGGATTTCACCGGGGAGCTGTTTTTT; cdr3_aa: CASSRDFTGELFF
clone_size: few; j_call: TRBJ2-7; v_call: TRBV7-9; d_call: .; cdr3_nt: TGTGCCAGCAGCTTAGCGTCGGGGAAATTCTTCTACGAGCAGTACTTC; cdr3_aa: CASSLASGKFFYEQYF